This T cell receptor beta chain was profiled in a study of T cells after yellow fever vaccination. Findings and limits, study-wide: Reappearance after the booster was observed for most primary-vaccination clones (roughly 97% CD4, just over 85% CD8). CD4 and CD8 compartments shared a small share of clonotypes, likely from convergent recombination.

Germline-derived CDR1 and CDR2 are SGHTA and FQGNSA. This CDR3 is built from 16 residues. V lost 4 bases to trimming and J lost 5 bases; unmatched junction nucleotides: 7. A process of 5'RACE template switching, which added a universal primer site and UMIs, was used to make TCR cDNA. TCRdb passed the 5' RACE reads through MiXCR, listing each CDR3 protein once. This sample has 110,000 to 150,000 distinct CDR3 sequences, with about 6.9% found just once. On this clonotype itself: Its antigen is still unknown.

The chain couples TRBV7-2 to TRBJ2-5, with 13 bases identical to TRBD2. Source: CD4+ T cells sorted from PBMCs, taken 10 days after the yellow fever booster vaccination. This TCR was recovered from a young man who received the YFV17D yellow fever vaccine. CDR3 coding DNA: TGTGCCAGCAGCTCCCGGACTAGCGGGAGTATGGAGACCCAGTACTTC. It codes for CASSSRTSGSMETQYF.